Sequencing of this T cell receptor (beta chain) was carried out in a study of OX40 agonist ivuxolimab in advanced cancers. Study in general: At approximately 83% male, the cohort had a mean age of 60 years, ranging from roughly 20 to 79. A partial response was reached by three patients: one with hepatocellular carcinoma and two with cutaneous melanoma.

Some clones are missing from TCRdb's copy, which holds only in-frame ones; the method was immunoSEQ multiplex PCR. The sample has roughly 72,000 clones; over 75% are singletons. The sequence was collected from an adult with an advanced solid tumor such as melanoma, head and neck, liver or kidney cancer. This specimen consisted of CD4+ or CD8+ T cells sorted from blood, obtained in a trial of the OX40 agonist ivuxolimab.

The CDR3 is CASRIAGGVYNEQFF. The CDR3 nucleotides are TGTGCCAGCAGGATAGCGGGGGGGGTTTACAATGAGCAGTTCTTC. The V gene is TRBV2, the J gene TRBJ2-1; 11 bases are shared with TRBD2. Germline CDR1 SNHLY, CDR2 FYNNEI. The CDR3 is 15 amino acids. V lost 6 bases, J lost 4 bases, and 5 bases stayed unmatched.